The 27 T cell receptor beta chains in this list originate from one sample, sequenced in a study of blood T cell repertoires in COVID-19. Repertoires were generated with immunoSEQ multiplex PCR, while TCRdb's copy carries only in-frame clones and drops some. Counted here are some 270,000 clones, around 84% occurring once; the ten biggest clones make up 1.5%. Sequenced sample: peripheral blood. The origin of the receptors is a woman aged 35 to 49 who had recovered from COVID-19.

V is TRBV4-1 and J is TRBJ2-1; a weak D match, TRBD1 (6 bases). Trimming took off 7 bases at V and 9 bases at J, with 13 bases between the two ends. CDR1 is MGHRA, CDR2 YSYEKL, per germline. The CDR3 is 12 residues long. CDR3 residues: CASTSLRGEQFF. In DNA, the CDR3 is TGCGCCAGCACCTCGCTCAGGGGTGAGCAGTTCTTC.

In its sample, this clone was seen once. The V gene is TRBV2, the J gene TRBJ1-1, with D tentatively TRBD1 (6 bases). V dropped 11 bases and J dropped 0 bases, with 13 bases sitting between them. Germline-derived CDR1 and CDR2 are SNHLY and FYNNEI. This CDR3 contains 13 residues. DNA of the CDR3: TGTGCCGGTTTGAGGGACATGAACACTGAAGCTTTCTTT. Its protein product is CAGLRDMNTEAFF.

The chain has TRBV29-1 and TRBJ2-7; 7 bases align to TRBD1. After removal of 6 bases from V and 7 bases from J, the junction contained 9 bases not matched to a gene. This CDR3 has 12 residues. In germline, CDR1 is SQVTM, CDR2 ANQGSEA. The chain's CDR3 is CSVTLGTAEQYF. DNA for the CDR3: TGCAGCGTCACCCTGGGGACAGCTGAGCAGTACTTC.

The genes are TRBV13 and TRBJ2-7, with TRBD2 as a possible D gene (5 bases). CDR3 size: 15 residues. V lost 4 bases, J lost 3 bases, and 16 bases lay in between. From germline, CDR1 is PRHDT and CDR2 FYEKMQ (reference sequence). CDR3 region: CASSSKRLPDYEQYF. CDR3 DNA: TGTGCCAGCAGCTCTAAGCGGCTTCCTGACTACGAGCAGTACTTC.

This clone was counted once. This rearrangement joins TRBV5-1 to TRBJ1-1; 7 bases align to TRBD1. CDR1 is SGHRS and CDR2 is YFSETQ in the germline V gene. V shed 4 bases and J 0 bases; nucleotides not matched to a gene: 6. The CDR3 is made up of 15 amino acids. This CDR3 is CASSPRQGLNTEAFF. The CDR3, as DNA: TGCGCCAGCAGCCCCCGACAGGGCTTGAACACTGAAGCTTTCTTT.

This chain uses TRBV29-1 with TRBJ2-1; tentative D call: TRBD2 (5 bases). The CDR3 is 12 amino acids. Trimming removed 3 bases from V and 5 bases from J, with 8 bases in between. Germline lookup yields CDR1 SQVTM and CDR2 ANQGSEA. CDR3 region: CSVDGLNNEQFF. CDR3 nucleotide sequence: TGCAGCGTTGATGGACTGAACAATGAGCAGTTCTTC.

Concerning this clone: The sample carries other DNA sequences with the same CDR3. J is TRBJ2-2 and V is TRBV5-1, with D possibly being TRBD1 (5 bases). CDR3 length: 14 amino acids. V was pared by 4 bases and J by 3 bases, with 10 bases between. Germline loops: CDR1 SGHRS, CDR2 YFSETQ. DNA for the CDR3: TGCGCCAGCAGCCTCGGACAACACACCGGGGAGCTGTTTTTT. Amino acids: CASSLGQHTGELFF.

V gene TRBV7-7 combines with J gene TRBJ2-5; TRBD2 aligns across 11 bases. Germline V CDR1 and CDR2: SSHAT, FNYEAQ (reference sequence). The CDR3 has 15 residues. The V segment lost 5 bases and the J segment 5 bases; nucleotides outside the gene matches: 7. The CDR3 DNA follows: TGTGCCAGCAGCACCCTAGCGGGGGGCCGGGAGACCCAGTACTTC. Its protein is CASSTLAGGRETQYF.

The chain's CDR3 is CASSFIQGEQYF. Written as DNA, the CDR3 is TGTGCCAGCAGCTTTATACAGGGCGAGCAGTACTTC. This chain links TRBV12-3 or TRBV12-4 with TRBJ2-7, with D perhaps TRBD1 (6 bases). The CDR3 length is 12 residues. V was pared by 6 bases and J by 6 bases, with 12 bases between.

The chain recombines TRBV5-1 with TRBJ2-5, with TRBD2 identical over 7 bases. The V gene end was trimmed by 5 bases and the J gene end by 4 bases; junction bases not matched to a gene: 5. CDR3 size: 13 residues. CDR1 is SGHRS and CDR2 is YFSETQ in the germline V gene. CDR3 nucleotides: TGCGCCAGCAGTTGGTCGGGGGGAGAGACCCAGTACTTC. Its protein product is CASSWSGGETQYF.

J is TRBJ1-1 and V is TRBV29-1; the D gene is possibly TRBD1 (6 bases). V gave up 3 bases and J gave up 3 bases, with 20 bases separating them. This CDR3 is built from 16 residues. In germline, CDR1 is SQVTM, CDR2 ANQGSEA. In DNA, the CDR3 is TGCAGCGTTGACGCGCCCGGGGGGCCTAAGGACACTGAAGCTTTCTTT. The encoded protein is CSVDAPGGPKDTEAFF.

The CDR3 protein is CAASGIGNQPQHF. The DNA for the CDR3 is TGTGCCGCATCAGGGATCGGCAATCAGCCCCAGCATTTT. The rearrangement uses TRBV28 and TRBJ1-5, with D perhaps TRBD1 (5 bases). Germline V CDR1 and CDR2: MDHEN, SYDVKM. This CDR3 has 13 amino acids. V shed 11 bases and J shed 2 bases, with 13 bases lying between them.

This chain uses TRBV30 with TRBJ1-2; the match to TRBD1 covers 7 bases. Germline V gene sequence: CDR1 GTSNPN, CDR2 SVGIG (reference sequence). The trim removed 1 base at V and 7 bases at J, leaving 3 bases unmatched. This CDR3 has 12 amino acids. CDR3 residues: CAWSGGGGGYTF. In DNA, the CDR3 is TGTGCCTGGAGTGGAGGGGGCGGTGGCTACACCTTC. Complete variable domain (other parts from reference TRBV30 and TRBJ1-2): SQTIHQWPATLVQPVGSPLSLECTVEGTSNPNLYWYRQAAGRGLQLLFYSVGIGQISSEVPQNLSASRPQDRQFILSSKKLLLSDSGFYLCAWSGGGGGYTFGSGTRLTVV.

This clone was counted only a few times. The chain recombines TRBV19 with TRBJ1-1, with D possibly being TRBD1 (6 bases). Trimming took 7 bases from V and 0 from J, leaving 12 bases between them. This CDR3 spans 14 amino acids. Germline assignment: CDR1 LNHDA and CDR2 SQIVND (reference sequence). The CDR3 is CASNPRGMNTEAFF. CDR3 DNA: TGTGCCAGTAATCCCAGGGGAATGAACACTGAAGCTTTCTTT.

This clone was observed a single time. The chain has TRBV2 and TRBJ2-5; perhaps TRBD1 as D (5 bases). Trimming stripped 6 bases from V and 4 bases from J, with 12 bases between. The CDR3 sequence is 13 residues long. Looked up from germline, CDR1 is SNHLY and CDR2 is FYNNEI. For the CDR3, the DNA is TGTGCCAGCAGGTTGGACATAAGAGAGACCCAGTACTTC. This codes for CASRLDIRETQYF.

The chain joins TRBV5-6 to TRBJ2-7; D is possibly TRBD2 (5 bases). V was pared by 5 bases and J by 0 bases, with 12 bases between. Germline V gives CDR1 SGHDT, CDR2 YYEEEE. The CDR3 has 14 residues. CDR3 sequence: CASRGVGSSYEQYF. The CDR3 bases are TGTGCCAGCAGGGGAGTGGGGAGCTCCTACGAGCAGTACTTC.

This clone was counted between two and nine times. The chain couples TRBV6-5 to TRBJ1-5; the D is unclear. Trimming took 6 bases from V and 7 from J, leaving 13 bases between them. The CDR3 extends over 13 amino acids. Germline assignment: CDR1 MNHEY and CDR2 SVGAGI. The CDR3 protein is CASSAQSRQPQHF. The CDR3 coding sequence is TGTGCCAGCAGCGCACAATCTAGGCAGCCCCAGCATTTT.

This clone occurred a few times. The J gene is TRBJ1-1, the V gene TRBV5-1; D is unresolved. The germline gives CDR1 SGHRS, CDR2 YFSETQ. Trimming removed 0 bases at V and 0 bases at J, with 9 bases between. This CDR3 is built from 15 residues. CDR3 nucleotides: TGCGCCAGCAGCTTGGACAGCTCTATGAACACTGAAGCTTTCTTT. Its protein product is CASSLDSSMNTEAFF. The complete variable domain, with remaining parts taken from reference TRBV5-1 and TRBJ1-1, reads KAGVTQTPRYLIKTRGQQVTLSCSPISGHRSVSWYQQTPGQGLQFLFEYFSETQRNKGNFPGRFSGRQFSNSRSEMNVSTLELGDSALYLCASSLDSSMNTEAFFGQGTRLTVV.

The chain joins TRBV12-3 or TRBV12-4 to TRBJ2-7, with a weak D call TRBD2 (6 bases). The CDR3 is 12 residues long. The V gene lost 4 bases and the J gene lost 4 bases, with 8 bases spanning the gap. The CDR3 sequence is CASSSSGYEQYF. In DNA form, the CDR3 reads TGTGCCAGCAGTTCGAGCGGGTACGAGCAGTACTTC.

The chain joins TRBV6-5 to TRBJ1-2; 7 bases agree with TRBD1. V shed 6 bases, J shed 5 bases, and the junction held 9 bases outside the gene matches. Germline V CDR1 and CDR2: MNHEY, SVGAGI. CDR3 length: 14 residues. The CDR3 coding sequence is TGTGCCAGCAGGGCTGGGGGACAGAATTATGGCTACACCTTC. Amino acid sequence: CASRAGGQNYGYTF.

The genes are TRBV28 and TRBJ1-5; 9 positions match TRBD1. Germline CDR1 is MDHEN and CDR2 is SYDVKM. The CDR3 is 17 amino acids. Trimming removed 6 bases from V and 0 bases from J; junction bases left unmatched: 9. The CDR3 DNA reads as TGTGCCAGCAGCTTTACAGGGGGCCGGTATAGCAATCAGCCCCAGCATTTT. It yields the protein CASSFTGGRYSNQPQHF.

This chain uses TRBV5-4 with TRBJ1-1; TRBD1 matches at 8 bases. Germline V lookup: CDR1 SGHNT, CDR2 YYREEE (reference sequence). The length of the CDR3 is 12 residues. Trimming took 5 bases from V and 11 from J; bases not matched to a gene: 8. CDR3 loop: CASRGNRGMAFF. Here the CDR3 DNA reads TGTGCCAGCAGGGGAAACAGGGGGATGGCTTTCTTT.

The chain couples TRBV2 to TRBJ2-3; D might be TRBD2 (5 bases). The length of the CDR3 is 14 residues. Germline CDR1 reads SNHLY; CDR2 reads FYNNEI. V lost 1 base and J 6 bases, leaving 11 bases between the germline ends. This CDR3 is CASSEVRVADTQYF. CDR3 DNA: TGTGCCAGCAGTGAAGTAAGAGTAGCGGATACGCAGTATTTT.

This CDR3 reads CASSSGLAGTARETQYF. Written as DNA, the CDR3 is TGTGCCAGCAGTTCGGGACTAGCGGGGACCGCCCGGGAGACCCAGTACTTC. The chain joins TRBV2 to TRBJ2-5; 13 bases are a match to TRBD2. This CDR3 spans 17 amino acids. With 5 bases clipped from V and 5 bases from J, the junction kept 11 bases outside the gene matches. The germline CDR1 and CDR2 sequences are SNHLY and FYNNEI.

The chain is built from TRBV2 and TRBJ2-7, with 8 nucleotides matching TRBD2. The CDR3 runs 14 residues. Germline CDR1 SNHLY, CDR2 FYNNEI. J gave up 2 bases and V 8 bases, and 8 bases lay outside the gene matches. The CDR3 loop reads CASDGGDQAYEQYF. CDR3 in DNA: TGTGCCAGCGACGGGGGGGACCAAGCCTACGAGCAGTACTTC.

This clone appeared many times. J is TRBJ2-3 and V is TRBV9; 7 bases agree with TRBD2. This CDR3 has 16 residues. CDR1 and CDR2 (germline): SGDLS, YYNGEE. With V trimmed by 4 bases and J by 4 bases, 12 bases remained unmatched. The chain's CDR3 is CASSPQLSGLSDTQYF. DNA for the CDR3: TGTGCCAGCAGCCCCCAGCTTAGCGGGCTGTCAGATACGCAGTATTTT.

In nucleotides, the CDR3 is TGTGCCAGCAGCCACGGGACAAGGGCTGAAGCTTTCTTT. It translates to CASSHGTRAEAFF. The chain links TRBV3-1 (or the pseudogene TRBV3-2) to TRBJ1-1, with D possibly matching TRBD1 (6 bases). This CDR3 has 13 amino acids. V lost 3 bases and J 6 bases, leaving 11 bases between the germline ends. From germline, CDR1 is LGHDT and CDR2 YNNKEL (reference sequence).